This TCR beta chain was observed in a study of blood T cell repertoires in COVID-19. Study details: Donors in the United States, Italy and Spain gave samples during acute or convalescent COVID-19. The cDNA or gDNA used as material had been derived from T cells, B-cell-depleted T cells, or PBMCs.

This CDR3 has 13 amino acids. Per germline, CDR1 LGHDT and CDR2 YNNKEL (reference sequence). V lost 3 bases, J lost 4 bases, and 7 bases lay in between. Per the study methods: Counts of nucleated cells, estimated from reference gene primer amplification, were obtained. This table comes from immunoSEQ multiplex PCR, and its TCRdb copy is limited to in-frame clones, with some not included. That table gives V, J and clone size, and the DNA gave D and trimming. The sample carries under 65,000 clones, more than 65% recorded once. This chain connects TRBV3-1 (or the pseudogene TRBV3-2) to TRBJ1-5; perhaps TRBD1 as D (5 bases). The specimen was peripheral blood. The origin of this receptor is a woman aged 55-75 years with acute or convalescent COVID-19. The DNA of the CDR3 is TGTGCCAGCAGCCAGGGGGGTAATCAGCCCCAGCATTTT. It codes for CASSQGGNQPQHF.